This T cell receptor (beta chain) was observed in a study of blood T cell repertoires in COVID-19 (dated by TCRdb to about 2020). About the investigation overall: The collaborator samples originated in the United States, Italy and Spain and spanned the acute and convalescent phases of COVID-19. The material from the prospective study consisted of cDNA or gDNA derived from T cells, B-cell-depleted T cells, or PBMCs. Deeply sampled blood TCRbeta repertoires from subjects exposed to, actively infected with, or recovered from COVID-19 were included in the dataset. A freely available public database, intended as a resource for researchers studying the immune response to SARS-CoV-2, is where the repertoires were released. Samples came from the ongoing ImmuneRACE study (first 160 participants) plus 1,254 subjects from 6 global collaborators. Nearly every sample came with metadata listing a de-identified subject ID, COVID-19 status, age in years and sex. HLA class I and class II types, where available, came from metadata supplied by the sample provider rather than from assay-based typing. General findings and caveats noted by the study authors: Clinical and demographic metadata were provided uncurated, with the amount varying by source and participant.

Another Seattle source contributed samples from volunteer blood donors who had recovered from COVID-19. The collaborating institutions used their own protocols to collect whole blood in K2EDTA tubes. For TCRbeta analysis, collaborators shipped samples in one of three forms: frozen whole blood, isolated PBMCs, or DNA extracted from either of those sample types. V has 1 base trimmed and J has 4 bases trimmed; junction bases matching no gene number 4. CDR3 length: 15 amino acids, cysteine to phenylalanine. Only the CDR3 part of the read is kept: 45 bases, read in frame from the first base. According to the germline V gene (reference sequence), CDR1 reads LGHDT and CDR2 reads YNNKEL. A remark on this clone: Which antigen it targets is not known. It has no much larger one-base neighbor in the sample; base qualities were not kept.

The immunoSEQ Assay, a bias-controlled multiplex PCR, was used to amplify TCRbeta CDR3 regions from genomic DNA. Regarding the original processing steps: Within the assay, amplification of reference gene primers was used to estimate how many nucleated cells each sample contained. To quantify the absolute abundance of each unique TCRbeta CDR3 rearrangement, sequence reads were collapsed and filtered. For each sample, productive Simpson clonality was calculated by taking the square root of Simpson's diversity index across productive rearrangements. The source is immuneACCESS, and TCRdb retained only in-frame sequences with V and J called. Part of the clones is not carried over; for the studies checked, unresolved V genes explain less than half of this, and the remainder is unexplained. V and J calls and clone size follow that table, whereas D and trimming were derived from the DNA. Counted in this sample were over 250,000 clones; 88% of them appeared once. The ten largest clones add up to 0.99% of the sample.

The chain couples TRBV3-1 (or the pseudogene TRBV3-2) to TRBJ1-2; TRBD1 lines up with 9 middle nucleotides. The sample was peripheral blood. The sequence came from a woman aged 40 to 50 who had recovered from COVID-19. CDR3 sequence: CASSQGGTGPYGYTF. The DNA is as follows: TGTGCCAGCAGCCAAGGCGGGACAGGGCCCTATGGCTACACCTTC.